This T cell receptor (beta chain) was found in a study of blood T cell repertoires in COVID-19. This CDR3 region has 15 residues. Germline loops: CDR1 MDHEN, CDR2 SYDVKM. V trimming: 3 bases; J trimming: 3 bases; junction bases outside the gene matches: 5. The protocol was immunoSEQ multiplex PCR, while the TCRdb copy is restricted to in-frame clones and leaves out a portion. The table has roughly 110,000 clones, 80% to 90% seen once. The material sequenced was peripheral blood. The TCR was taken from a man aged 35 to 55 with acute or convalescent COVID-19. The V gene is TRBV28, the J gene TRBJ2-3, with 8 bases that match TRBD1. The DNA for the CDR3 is TGTGCCAGCAGTTTGGGGCAGGGGGCAACAGATACGCAGTATTTT. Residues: CASSLGQGATDTQYF.